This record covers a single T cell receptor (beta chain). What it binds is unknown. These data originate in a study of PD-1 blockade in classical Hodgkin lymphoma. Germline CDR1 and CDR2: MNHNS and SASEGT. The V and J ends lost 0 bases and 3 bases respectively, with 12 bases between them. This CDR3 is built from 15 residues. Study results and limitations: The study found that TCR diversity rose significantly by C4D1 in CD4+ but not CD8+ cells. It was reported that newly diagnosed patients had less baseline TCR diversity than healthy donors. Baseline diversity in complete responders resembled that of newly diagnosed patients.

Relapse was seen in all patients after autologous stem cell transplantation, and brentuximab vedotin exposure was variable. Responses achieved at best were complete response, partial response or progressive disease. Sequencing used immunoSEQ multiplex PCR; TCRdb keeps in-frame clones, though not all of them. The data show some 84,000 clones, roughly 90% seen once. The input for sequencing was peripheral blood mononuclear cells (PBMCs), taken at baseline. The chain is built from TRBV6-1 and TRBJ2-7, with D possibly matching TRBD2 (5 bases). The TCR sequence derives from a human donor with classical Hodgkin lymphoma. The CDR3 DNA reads TGTGCCAGCAGTGAAGCACGGACTTCCCTCTACGAGCAGTACTTC. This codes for CASSEARTSLYEQYF.